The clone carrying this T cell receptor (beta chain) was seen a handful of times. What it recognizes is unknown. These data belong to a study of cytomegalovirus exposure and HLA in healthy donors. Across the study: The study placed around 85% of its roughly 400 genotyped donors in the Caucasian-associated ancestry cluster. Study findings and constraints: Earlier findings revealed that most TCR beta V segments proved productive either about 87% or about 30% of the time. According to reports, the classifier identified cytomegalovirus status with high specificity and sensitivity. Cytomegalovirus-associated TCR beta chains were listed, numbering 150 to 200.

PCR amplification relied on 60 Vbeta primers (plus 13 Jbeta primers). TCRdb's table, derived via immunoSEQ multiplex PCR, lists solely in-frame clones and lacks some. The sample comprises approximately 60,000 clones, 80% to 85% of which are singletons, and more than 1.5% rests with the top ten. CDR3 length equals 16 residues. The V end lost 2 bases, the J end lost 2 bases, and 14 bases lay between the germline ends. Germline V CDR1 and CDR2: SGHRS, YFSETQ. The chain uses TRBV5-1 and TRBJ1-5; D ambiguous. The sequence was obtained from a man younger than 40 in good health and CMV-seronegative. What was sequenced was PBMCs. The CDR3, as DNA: TGCGCCAGCAGCTTACCCGACGGGTCGGGCAATCAGCCCCAGCATTTT. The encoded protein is CASSLPDGSGNQPQHF. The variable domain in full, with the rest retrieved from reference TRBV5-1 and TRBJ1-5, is KAGVTQTPRYLIKTRGQQVTLSCSPISGHRSVSWYQQTPGQGLQFLFEYFSETQRNKGNFPGRFSGRQFSNSRSEMNVSTLELGDSALYLCASSLPDGSGNQPQHFGDGTRLSIL.